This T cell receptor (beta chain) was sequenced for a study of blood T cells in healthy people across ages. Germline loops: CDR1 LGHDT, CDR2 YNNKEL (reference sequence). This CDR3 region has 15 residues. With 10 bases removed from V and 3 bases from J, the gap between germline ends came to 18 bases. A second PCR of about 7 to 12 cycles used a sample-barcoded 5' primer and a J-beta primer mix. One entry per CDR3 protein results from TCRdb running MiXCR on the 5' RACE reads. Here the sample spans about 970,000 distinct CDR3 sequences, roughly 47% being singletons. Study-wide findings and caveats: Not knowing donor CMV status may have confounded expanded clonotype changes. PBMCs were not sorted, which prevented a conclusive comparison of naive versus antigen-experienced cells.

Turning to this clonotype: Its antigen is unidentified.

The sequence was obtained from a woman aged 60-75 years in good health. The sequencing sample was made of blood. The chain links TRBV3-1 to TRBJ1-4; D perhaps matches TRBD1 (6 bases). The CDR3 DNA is TGTGCCAACAGTCAAACAGGGAGACCTAATGAAAAACTGTTTTTT. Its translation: CANSQTGRPNEKLFF.